Shown below are 9 T cell receptor beta chains from a single sample sequenced in a study of T cell clonotyping in hematopoietic cell transplantation. The time point here: recipient sample about 28 days before transplant, after cytoreduction. Measured with immunoSEQ multiplex PCR; TCRdb has only the in-frame clones, and not every one. The data contain roughly 49,000 clones, over 75% of them seen just once; the ten biggest clones take up 5.9%. The input for sequencing was peripheral blood mononuclear cells, taken before stem cell transplant. The receptor source for this set is a man in his sixties with biphenotypic leukemia. Some clones in this sample may be carry-over from other donors' samples.

V usage is TRBV25-1 and J usage is TRBJ1-2; possibly TRBD1 for D (6 bases). V was clipped by 0 bases and J by 6 bases, with 11 bases between them. CDR1 is MGHDK and CDR2 is SYGVNS in the germline V gene. The CDR3 covers 14 residues. The CDR3 DNA reads as TGTGCCAGCAGTGAATACGGACAGATTCATGGCTACACCTTC. Protein sequence: CASSEYGQIHGYTF.

This chain joins TRBV2 and TRBJ2-1; D is unclear. This CDR3 is built from 11 residues. CDR1 is SNHLY and CDR2 is FYNNEI in the germline V gene. Trimming took 6 bases from V and 3 from J, leaving 3 bases between them. The CDR3 spells CASRDYNEQFF. The CDR3 region has the DNA TGTGCCAGCAGGGACTACAATGAGCAGTTCTTC. Combining the CDR3 with reference TRBV2 and TRBJ2-1 gives the whole variable domain EPEVTQTPSHQVTQMGQEVILRCVPISNHLYFYWYRQILGQKVEFLVSFYNNEISEKSEIFDDQFSVERPDGSNFTLKIRSTKLEDSAMYFCASRDYNEQFFGPGTRLTVL.

There are a few counts of this clone. The rearrangement joins TRBV6-1 to TRBJ2-7; 9 bases map to TRBD2. The CDR3 is made up of 14 amino acids. The V and J ends lost 7 bases and 5 bases, in that order; junction bases with no gene match: 9. Germline V gene sequence: CDR1 MNHNS, CDR2 SASEGT. CDR3 DNA sequence: TGTGCCAGCACGGAGCGGGAGGCGGTCGACGAGCAGTACTTC. Translation: CASTEREAVDEQYF.

The chain uses TRBV5-4 and TRBJ2-7; 9 bases map to TRBD2. V trimming: 4 bases; J trimming: 0 bases; junction bases outside the gene matches: 5. Germline lookup yields CDR1 SGHNT and CDR2 YYREEE (reference sequence). CDR3 length: 15 residues. This CDR3 is CASSRDSGSSYEQYF. In nucleotides, the CDR3 is TGTGCCAGCAGCCGAGATAGCGGGAGCTCCTACGAGCAGTACTTC.

The CDR3 loop is CASSPGDIHGNQPQHF. In nucleotides, the CDR3 is TGCGCCAGCAGCCCAGGCGACATTCATGGCAATCAGCCCCAGCATTTT. This rearrangement joins TRBV5-1 to TRBJ1-5, with D unclear. The CDR3 sequence is 16 residues long. CDR1 is SGHRS and CDR2 is YFSETQ in the germline V gene. The V gene lost 4 bases and the J gene lost 2 bases, with 16 bases spanning the gap. The whole variable domain, remainder taken from reference TRBV5-1 and TRBJ1-5, is KAGVTQTPRYLIKTRGQQVTLSCSPISGHRSVSWYQQTPGQGLQFLFEYFSETQRNKGNFPGRFSGRQFSNSRSEMNVSTLELGDSALYLCASSPGDIHGNQPQHFGDGTRLSIL.

This chain joins TRBV4-2 and TRBJ1-1; D is perhaps TRBD1 (6 bases). The CDR3 runs 15 residues. Per the germline V gene, CDR1 is LGHNA and CDR2 is YNFKEQ. V was cut by 4 bases and J by 1 base, with 13 bases left in between. CDR3 sequence (DNA): TGTGCCAGCAGCCTCCAGGGGCGTTGGAACACTGAAGCTTTCTTT. Translation: CASSLQGRWNTEAFF.

The chain combines TRBV7-9 with TRBJ1-1; 10 bases fit TRBD1. The trim removed 1 base at V and 5 bases at J, leaving 7 bases unmatched. This CDR3 is 16 amino acids long. Germline V lookup: CDR1 SEHNR, CDR2 FQNEAQ (reference sequence). The CDR3 reads CASSLGGTGEGTEAFF. The CDR3 region has the DNA TGTGCCAGCAGCTTAGGGGGGACAGGGGAAGGTACTGAAGCTTTCTTT.

V is TRBV15 and J is TRBJ1-1; D is unresolved. The V and J ends lost 1 base and 3 bases respectively, with 15 bases between them. Germline-derived CDR1 and CDR2 are LNHNV and YYDKDF (reference sequence). The length of the CDR3 is 16 residues. The CDR3 DNA is TGTGCCACCAGCAGAGGCCGAGCAGGAGTTTACACTGAAGCTTTCTTT. Protein sequence: CATSRGRAGVYTEAFF.

This chain joins TRBV4-1 and TRBJ2-3; D gene unclear. The CDR3 has 14 amino acids. Germline V gene sequence: CDR1 MGHRA, CDR2 YSYEKL. Between the trimmed V and J ends, which lost 0 bases and 1 base, there was a span of 5 bases. CDR3 in amino acids: CASSQDPGTDTQYF. CDR3 DNA: TGCGCCAGCAGCCAAGATCCGGGCACAGATACGCAGTATTTT.